The 21 T cell receptor beta chains below all came from one sample that was sequenced in a study of shared clonotypes between healthy human individuals (dated by TCRdb to the early 2020s). CD8 naive samples consisted of CD45RO-negative cells that were positively selected for CCR7, yielding a CD45RA+CCR7+ population without TemRA cells. The library was made by the immunoSEQ multiplex PCR assay. As stored in TCRdb, this immuneACCESS dataset retains in-frame rearrangements with V and J assigned. A fraction of the clones does not appear; measured against another copy, unresolved V genes explain less than half of the discrepancy, and the remainder lacks a known reason. The table for this sample lists 2 million to 2.5 million clones; about 92% of them were counted only once. In total, the top ten clones hold under 2% of the sample. Sequencing was done on a sample of naive CD8+ T cells from PBMCs. The label giving this sample's cell subset or site can be read as: CD45RA+CCR7+. Receptor source: a man aged 18 to 30 in good health. Some clones in this sample may be carry-over from other donors' samples.

This clone was seen a few times. The J gene is TRBJ1-1, the V gene TRBV28; TRBD1 matches at 9 bases. The germline V gene has CDR1 MDHEN and CDR2 SYDVKM. The V and J ends lost 4 bases and 4 bases, in that order; junction bases with no gene match: 4. This CDR3 region has 14 residues. The CDR3 is CASSYRGRPTEAFF. The CDR3 DNA reads TGTGCCAGCAGTTACAGGGGGCGCCCCACTGAAGCTTTCTTT.

This chain links TRBV11-3 with TRBJ2-1, with 14 bases that match TRBD2. CDR1 and CDR2 from the germline V gene are SGHNT and YENEEA. V trimming: 5 bases; J trimming: 10 bases; junction bases outside the gene matches: 10. This CDR3 is built from 16 residues. The chain's CDR3 is CASSGPGLAGDGEQFF. CDR3 coding DNA: TGTGCCAGCAGCGGACCGGGACTAGCGGGAGATGGAGAGCAGTTCTTC.

This chain connects TRBV19 to TRBJ1-5, with D possibly being TRBD1 (5 bases). The germline V and J ends were trimmed by 3 bases and 4 bases, with 16 bases remaining between them. The CDR3 length is 16 residues. CDR1 and CDR2 from the germline V gene are LNHDA and SQIVND (reference sequence). The CDR3 nucleotides are TGTGCCAGTAGTATTAATGGGGCTCCCTGGAATCAGCCCCAGCATTTT. Its protein product is CASSINGAPWNQPQHF.

Concerning this clone itself: The same CDR3 can be traced to other DNA sequences in this sample. The CDR3 sequence is CASSPGPFYEQYF. CDR3 DNA sequence: TGTGCCAGCAGCCCGGGACCCTTCTACGAGCAGTACTTC. The chain combines TRBV27 with TRBJ2-7; TRBD1 or TRBD2 may be the D gene (5 bases each). Trimming cost V 6 bases and J 3 bases, with 12 bases left between them. CDR1 and CDR2 (germline): MNHEY, SMNVEV (reference sequence). CDR3 length: 13 residues.

This chain links TRBV28 with TRBJ2-7; D assignment may be TRBD1 or TRBD2 (6 bases each). The CDR3 length is 14 residues. The V end lost 5 bases, the J end lost 3 bases, and 14 bases lay between the germline ends. Germline assignment: CDR1 MDHEN and CDR2 SYDVKM. CDR3 residues: CASSSTGRFYEQYF. In DNA, the CDR3 is TGTGCCAGCAGTAGCACAGGGAGGTTCTACGAGCAGTACTTC.

The rearrangement links TRBV27 to TRBJ2-3; 13 positions agree with TRBD2. The CDR3 extends over 18 amino acids. CDR1 and CDR2 from the germline V gene are MNHEY and SMNVEV (reference sequence). With 3 bases clipped from V and 4 bases from J, the junction kept 10 bases outside the gene matches. The CDR3 DNA reads TGTGCCAGCAGTTTGGTAGGACTAGCGGGAGAAGGGGCAGATACGCAGTATTTT. It yields the protein CASSLVGLAGEGADTQYF.

The rearrangement joins TRBV28 to TRBJ2-3; 8 nucleotides line up with TRBD1. V dropped 6 bases and J dropped 2; count of bases not matched to a gene: 10. The germline gives CDR1 MDHEN, CDR2 SYDVKM. The CDR3 is 16 amino acids. DNA for the CDR3: TGTGCCAGCAGGGGGCTAGGGACAGGCCTCACAGATACGCAGTATTTT. It translates to CASRGLGTGLTDTQYF.

This sequence joins TRBV28 and TRBJ2-7; 7 nucleotides align to TRBD2. CDR1 is MDHEN, CDR2 SYDVKM, per germline. V trimming: 6 bases; J trimming: 2 bases; junction bases outside the gene matches: 10. The CDR3 contains 15 residues. The CDR3 bases are TGTGCCAGCAGCCGTTGGGGGGGTGTCCCCTACGAGCAGTACTTC. Encoded protein: CASSRWGGVPYEQYF.

The count of this clone is one. V is TRBV9 and J is TRBJ2-3; D ambiguous. Germline-derived CDR1 and CDR2 are SGDLS and YYNGEE. V lost 3 bases and J 0 bases, leaving 11 bases between the germline ends. The CDR3 is 15 amino acids. CDR3 protein: CASSAGYGSTDTQYF. The DNA of the CDR3 is TGTGCCAGCAGCGCTGGCTACGGTAGCACAGATACGCAGTATTTT.

The V call is TRBV2, the J call TRBJ2-7; either TRBD1 or TRBD2 may supply D (5 bases each). The length of the CDR3 is 13 residues. Trimming removed 9 bases from V and 0 bases from J, with 12 bases in between. CDR1 and CDR2 (germline): SNHLY, FYNNEI. Here the CDR3 DNA reads TGTGCCAGGGACCGGGGCGGCTCCTACGAGCAGTACTTC. It yields the protein CARDRGGSYEQYF.

Comment on this clone: Other DNA sequences in this specimen translate into the identical CDR3. V gene TRBV6-1 combines with J gene TRBJ2-7, with a tentative D call TRBD1 (6 bases). Germline assignment: CDR1 MNHNS and CDR2 SASEGT. The V and J ends lost 1 base and 2 bases respectively, with 12 bases between them. The CDR3 has 15 residues. The CDR3 bases are TGTGCCAGCAGTGAAGTGGTACAGGGCCCCTACGAGCAGTACTTC. Translating it yields CASSEVVQGPYEQYF.

This clone appeared once. This rearrangement joins TRBV6-1 to TRBJ1-5; D is ambiguous. The CDR3 runs to 15 residues. Germline CDR1 and CDR2: MNHNS and SASEGT. Between the trimmed V and J ends, which lost 8 bases and 6 bases, there was a span of 20 bases. The CDR3 DNA sequence: TGTGCCAGCGGAGAGTGGGGAGGAGAGGGTCAGCCCCAGCATTTT. This gives the protein CASGEWGGEGQPQHF.

This clone appeared a single time. This chain joins TRBV9 and TRBJ2-3; TRBD1 aligns across 8 bases. The CDR3 covers 17 residues. V dropped 4 bases and J dropped 3; count of bases not matched to a gene: 13. The V gene's germline CDR1 is SGDLS and CDR2 YYNGEE. The CDR3 is CASSLNAETGVTDTQYF. DNA for the CDR3: TGTGCCAGCAGCCTGAATGCGGAGACAGGGGTGACAGATACGCAGTATTTT. Looking up the rest from reference TRBV9 and TRBJ2-3 gives the full variable domain: DSGVTQTPKHLITATGQRVTLRCSPRSGDLSVYWYQQSLDQGLQFLIQYYNGEERAKGNILERFSAQQFPDLHSELNLSSLELGDSALYFCASSLNAETGVTDTQYFGPGTRLTVL.

This chain joins TRBV5-4 and TRBJ2-5; 8 bases align to TRBD1. The ends lost 2 bases at V and 2 bases at J; junction bases unmatched: 8. Germline lookup yields CDR1 SGHNT and CDR2 YYREEE (reference sequence). The length of the CDR3 is 16 residues. CDR3 in DNA: TGTGCCAGCAGCTTTGGCGTACAGGGGGGACAAGAGACCCAGTACTTC. This codes for CASSFGVQGGQETQYF.

Concerning this clone itself: The same CDR3 also results from other DNA sequences found in this sample. The J gene is TRBJ1-2, the V gene TRBV28, with D unresolved. This CDR3 comprises 13 residues. V lost 3 bases and J lost 2, with 7 bases in between. CDR1 and CDR2 (germline): MDHEN, SYDVKM. This CDR3 reads CASSLGVNYGYTF. CDR3 bases: TGTGCCAGCAGTTTGGGAGTAAACTATGGCTACACCTTC.

V usage is TRBV5-1 and J usage is TRBJ2-2, with 9 bases lining up with TRBD1. Germline loops: CDR1 SGHRS, CDR2 YFSETQ. The CDR3 is 16 residues long. With V trimmed by 0 bases and J by 9 bases, 9 bases remained unmatched. The CDR3 DNA follows: TGCGCCAGCAGCTTGGCAGGACAGGGGATTAGGCGGGAGCTGTTTTTT. Translated, it gives CASSLAGQGIRRELFF.

The chain carries TRBV28 and TRBJ1-5; D unresolved. This CDR3 contains 14 residues. Trimming pared 6 bases from V and 5 bases from J, leaving 14 bases between. CDR1 and CDR2 (germline): MDHEN, SYDVKM. CDR3 in DNA: TGTGCCAGCAGCCCCATCAGACCCGATCAGCCCCAGCATTTT. Its translation: CASSPIRPDQPQHF.

This clone was seen more than once but under ten times. The chain carries TRBV19 and TRBJ2-1; tentative D call: TRBD1 (6 bases). Trimming took 7 bases from V and 1 from J, leaving 20 bases between them. CDR1 and CDR2 (germline): LNHDA, SQIVND (reference sequence). CDR3 length equals 17 residues. CDR3 amino acids: CASTNGALGGSYNEQFF. CDR3 in DNA: TGTGCCAGTACCAATGGGGCACTAGGGGGATCCTACAATGAGCAGTTCTTC.

The chain is built from TRBV25-1 and TRBJ2-1, with D possibly being TRBD2 (5 bases). Germline V gene lookup returns CDR1 MGHDK and CDR2 SYGVNS. The length of the CDR3 is 17 residues. Trimming pared 2 bases from V and 0 bases from J, leaving 14 bases between. The CDR3 sequence is CASSEGGLLVSYNEQFF. The CDR3 region has the DNA TGTGCCAGCAGTGAAGGAGGACTTTTGGTCTCCTACAATGAGCAGTTCTTC. The whole variable domain, remainder taken from reference TRBV25-1 and TRBJ2-1, is EADIYQTPRYLVIGTGKKITLECSQTMGHDKMYWYQQDPGMELHLIHYSYGVNSTEKGDLSSESTVSRIRTEHFPLTLESARPSHTSQYLCASSEGGLLVSYNEQFFGPGTRLTVL.

V gene TRBV2 combines with J gene TRBJ1-2; D ambiguous. The CDR3 has 15 amino acids. V gave up 8 bases and J gave up 4 bases, with 20 bases separating them. Germline lookup yields CDR1 SNHLY and CDR2 FYNNEI. CDR3 sequence: CASGTELPVIYGYTF. CDR3 nucleotides: TGTGCCAGCGGAACCGAACTACCGGTCATCTATGGCTACACCTTC.

The chain combines TRBV5-6 with TRBJ2-1; D possibly corresponds to TRBD2 (5 bases). This CDR3 is built from 13 residues. V was clipped by 2 bases and J by 7 bases, with 10 bases between them. In germline, CDR1 is SGHDT, CDR2 YYEEEE. In nucleotides, the CDR3 is TGTGCCAGCAGCTTTAATCGGGGAAATGAGCAGTTCTTC. It encodes CASSFNRGNEQFF.